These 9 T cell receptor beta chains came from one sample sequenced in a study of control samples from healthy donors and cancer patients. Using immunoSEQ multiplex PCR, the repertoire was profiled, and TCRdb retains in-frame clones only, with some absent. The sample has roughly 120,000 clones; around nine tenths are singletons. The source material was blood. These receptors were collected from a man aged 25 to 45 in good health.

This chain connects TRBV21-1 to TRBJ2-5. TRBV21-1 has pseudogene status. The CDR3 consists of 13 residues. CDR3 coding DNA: TGTGCCAGCAGCAACCCTGAAGAAGAGACCCAGTACTTC. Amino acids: CASSNPEEETQYF.

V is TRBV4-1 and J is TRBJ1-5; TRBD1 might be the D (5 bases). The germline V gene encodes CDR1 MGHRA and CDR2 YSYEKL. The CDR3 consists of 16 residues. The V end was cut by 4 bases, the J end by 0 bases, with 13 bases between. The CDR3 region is CASSRGHQDSNQPQHF. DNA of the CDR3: TGCGCCAGCAGCCGAGGACACCAAGATAGCAATCAGCCCCAGCATTTT.

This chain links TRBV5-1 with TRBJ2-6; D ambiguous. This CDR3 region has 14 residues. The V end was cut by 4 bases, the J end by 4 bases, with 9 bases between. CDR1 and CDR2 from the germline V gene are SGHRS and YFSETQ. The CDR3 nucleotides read TGCGCCAGCAGCCAAATATCCGGGGCCAACGTCCTGACTTTC. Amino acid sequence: CASSQISGANVLTF.

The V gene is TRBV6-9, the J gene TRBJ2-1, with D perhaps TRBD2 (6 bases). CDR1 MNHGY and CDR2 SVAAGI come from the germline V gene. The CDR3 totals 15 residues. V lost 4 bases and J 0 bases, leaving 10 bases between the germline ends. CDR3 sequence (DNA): TGTGCCAGCAGTTCGGGACTGCCCTCCTACAATGAGCAGTTCTTC. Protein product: CASSSGLPSYNEQFF.

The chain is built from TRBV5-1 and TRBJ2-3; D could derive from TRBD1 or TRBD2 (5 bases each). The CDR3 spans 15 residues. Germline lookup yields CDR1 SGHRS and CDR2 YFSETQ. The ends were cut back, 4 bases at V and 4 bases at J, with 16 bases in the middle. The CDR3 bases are TGCGCCAGCAGCGTAGGGACGGCGAGTCCAGATACGCAGTATTTT. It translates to CASSVGTASPDTQYF.

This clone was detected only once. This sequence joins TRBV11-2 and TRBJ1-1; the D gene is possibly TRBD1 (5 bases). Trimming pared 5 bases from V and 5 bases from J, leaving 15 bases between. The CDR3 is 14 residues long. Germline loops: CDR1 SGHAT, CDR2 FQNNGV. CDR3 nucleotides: TGTGCCAGCAGCGTCGGAAGGGGTCTTACTGAAGCTTTCTTT. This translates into CASSVGRGLTEAFF.

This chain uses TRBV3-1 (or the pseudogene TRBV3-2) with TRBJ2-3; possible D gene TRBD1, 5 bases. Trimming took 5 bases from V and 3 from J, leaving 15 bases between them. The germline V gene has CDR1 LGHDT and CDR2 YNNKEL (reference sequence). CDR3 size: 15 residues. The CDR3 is CASSLKTVGTDTQYF. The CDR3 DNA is TGTGCCAGCAGCTTAAAGACAGTCGGGACAGATACGCAGTATTTT.

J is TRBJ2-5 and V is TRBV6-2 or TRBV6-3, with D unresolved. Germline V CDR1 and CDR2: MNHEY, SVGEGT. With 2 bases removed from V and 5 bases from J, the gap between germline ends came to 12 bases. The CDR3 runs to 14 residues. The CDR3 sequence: CASSYALNRETQYF. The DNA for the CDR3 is TGTGCCAGCAGTTACGCGCTGAACCGGGAGACCCAGTACTTC.

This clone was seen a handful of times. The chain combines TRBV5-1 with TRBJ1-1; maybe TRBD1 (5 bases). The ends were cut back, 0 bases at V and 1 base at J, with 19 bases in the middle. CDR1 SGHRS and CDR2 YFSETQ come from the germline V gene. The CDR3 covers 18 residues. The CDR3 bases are TGCGCCAGCAGCTTGGGGCGAGGGGTGAGGCAATGGAACACTGAAGCTTTCTTT. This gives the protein CASSLGRGVRQWNTEAFF.